This T cell receptor (beta chain) was profiled in a study of blood T cell repertoires in COVID-19. In the source study's methods: Quantification of nucleated cells was approximated via reference gene primer amplification. Assay used: immunoSEQ multiplex PCR; TCRdb lists only in-frame clones, some missing. V, J and clone size reflect that table, while D and trimming were determined from the DNA. The sample includes about 480,000 clones, more than 75% of them seen just once. Trimming removed 6 bases at V and 2 bases at J, with 7 bases between. The CDR3 is made up of 12 amino acids. The germline CDR1 and CDR2 sequences are SGHTA and FQGNSA.

Sequenced sample: PBMCs or T cells enriched from blood (not recorded which). The V call is TRBV7-2, the J call TRBJ1-2; D might be TRBD1 (5 bases). The source is a woman in her thirties or forties who had recovered from COVID-19. The CDR3 region is CASSYRNYGYTF. CDR3 nucleotide sequence: TGTGCCAGCAGTTACAGGAACTATGGCTACACCTTC.